The 4 T cell receptor beta chains given below trace back to one sample, sequenced in a study of blood T cells in healthy people across ages. A sample-barcoded 5' primer and a J-beta primer mix were used in a second PCR of about 6 to 11 cycles. TCRdb re-called the 5' RACE reads with MiXCR, one entry per CDR3 protein. This sample has hundreds of thousands of distinct CDR3 sequences; roughly 41% occur once, and the top ten carry around 20%. Input material: blood. Receptors originate from a woman in her sixties in good health.

This rearrangement joins TRBV6-2 or TRBV6-3 to TRBJ2-7; no definite D call. Germline CDR1 is MNHEY and CDR2 is SVGEGT. Trimming took off 6 bases at V and 4 bases at J, with 10 bases between the two ends. There are 12 residues in the CDR3. The CDR3 reads CASRNFQYEQYF. The CDR3 region has the DNA TGTGCCAGCAGAAACTTTCAATACGAGCAGTACTTC.

The chain has TRBV19 and TRBJ2-7; no definite D call. The J call is in doubt because the DNA end fits TRBJ2-5 better. The CDR3 consists of 11 residues. Germline assignment: CDR1 LNHDA and CDR2 SQIVND (reference sequence). The CDR3, as DNA: TGTGCCAGTAGTATAGCCGGGACCCAGTACTTC. Residues: CASSIAGTQYF.

In its sample, this clonotype was seen a few times. V is TRBV5-1 and J is TRBJ2-3; maybe TRBD2 (6 bases). Germline CDR1 SGHRS, CDR2 YFSETQ. Between the trimmed V and J ends, which lost 0 bases and 2 bases, there was a span of 13 bases. This CDR3 contains 16 residues. CDR3 DNA sequence: TGCGCCAGCAGCTTGGTCAGCGGGCAGGACACAGATACGCAGTATTTT. Translation gives CASSLVSGQDTDTQYF.

The genes are TRBV5-1 and TRBJ2-1; D may match TRBD1 or TRBD2 (5 bases each). Trimming cost V 1 base and J 2 bases, with 10 bases left between them. The CDR3 is 15 residues long. Looked up from germline, CDR1 is SGHRS and CDR2 is YFSETQ. CDR3 DNA: TGCGCCAGCAGCTTGAGAGGGGTACCCTACAATGAGCAGTTCTTC. This gives the protein CASSLRGVPYNEQFF.